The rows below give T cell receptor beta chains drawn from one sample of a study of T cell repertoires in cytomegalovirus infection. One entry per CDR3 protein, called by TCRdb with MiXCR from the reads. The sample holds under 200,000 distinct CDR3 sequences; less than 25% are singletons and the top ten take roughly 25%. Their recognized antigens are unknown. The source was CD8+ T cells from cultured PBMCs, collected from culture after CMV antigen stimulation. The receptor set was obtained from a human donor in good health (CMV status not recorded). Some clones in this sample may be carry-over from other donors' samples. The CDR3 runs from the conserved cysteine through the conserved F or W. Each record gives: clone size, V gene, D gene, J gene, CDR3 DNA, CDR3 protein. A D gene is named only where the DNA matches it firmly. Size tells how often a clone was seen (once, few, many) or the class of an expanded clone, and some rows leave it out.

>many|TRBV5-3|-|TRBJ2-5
TGTGCCAGAAGCACCCGGGACCGGAATCCGGGAGAGACCCAGTACTTC
CARSTRDRNPGETQYF
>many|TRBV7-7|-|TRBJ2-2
TGTGCCAGCAGCTTAGACCCGGAGAGCGGGGAGCTGTTTTTT
CASSLDPESGELFF
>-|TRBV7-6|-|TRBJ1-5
TGTGCCAGCAGCTTAAGGTCCGGGGGCGATAGCAATCAGCCCCAGCATTTT
CASSLRSGGDSNQPQHF
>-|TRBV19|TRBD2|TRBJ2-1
TGTGCCAGTATCTCTAGCGGGGGGTCCTACAATGAGCAGTTCTTC
CASISSGGSYNEQFF
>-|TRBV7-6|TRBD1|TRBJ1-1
TGTGCCAGCAGCACCAACAGGGGTGCTTTCTTT
CASSTNRGAFF
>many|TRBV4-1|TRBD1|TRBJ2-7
TGCGCCAGCAGCCAAGGACGGGACAGGGGGGGTCTCGAGCAGTACTTC
CASSQGRDRGGLEQYF
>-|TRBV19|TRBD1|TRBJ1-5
TGTGCCAGTAGTATTCCAGGGGGGGTTAGCAATCAGCCCCAGCATTTT
CASSIPGGVSNQPQHF
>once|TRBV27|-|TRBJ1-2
TGTGCCAGCAGTTCCCACAGCGGCGGGAATGGCTACACCTTC
CASSSHSGGNGYTF
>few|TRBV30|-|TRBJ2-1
TGTGCCTGGAGTGACAGGCGGATGTCCTACAATGAGCAGTTCTTC
CAWSDRRMSYNEQFF
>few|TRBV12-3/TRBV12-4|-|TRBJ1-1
TGTGCCAGCAGTTCATCGACAGGAATAGGCACTGAAGCTTTCTTT
CASSSSTGIGTEAFF
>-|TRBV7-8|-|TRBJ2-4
TGTGCCAGCAGCGCGACGGGACTCCCGGGGGCCAAAAACATTCAGTACTTC
CASSATGLPGAKNIQYF
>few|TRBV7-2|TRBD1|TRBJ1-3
TGTGCCAGCAGCTTAGAAGTCACAGGGGCTAACACCATATATTTT
CASSLEVTGANTIYF
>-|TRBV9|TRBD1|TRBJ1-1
TGTGCCAGCAGCGTGTCCGGGACAGTCACTGAAGCTTTCTTT
CASSVSGTVTEAFF
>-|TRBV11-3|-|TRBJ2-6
TGTGCCAGCAGCGGAGGGGCTACTGGGGCCAACGTCCTGACTTTC
CASSGGATGANVLTF
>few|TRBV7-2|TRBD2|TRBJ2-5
TGTGCCAGCAGTTTCGGGACTAGCGGAGAGACCCAGTACTTC
CASSFGTSGETQYF
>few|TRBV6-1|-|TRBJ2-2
TGTGCCAGCAGTGGGTCAGACAATTTCGGGGAGCTGTTTTTT
CASSGSDNFGELFF
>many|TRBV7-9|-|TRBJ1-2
TGTGCCAGCAGCCCAGGGTCCGACTATGGCTACACCTTC
CASSPGSDYGYTF
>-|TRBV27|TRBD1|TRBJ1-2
TGTGCCAGCAGCATCGGACAGGGATATGGCTACACCTTC
CASSIGQGYGYTF
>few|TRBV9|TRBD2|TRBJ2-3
TGTGCCAGCAGCTCTGGAGGGACTAGCGGCACAGATACGCAGTATTTT
CASSSGGTSGTDTQYF
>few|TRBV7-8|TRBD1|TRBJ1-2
TGTGCCAGCAGCTTTGGACAGGGAATCTATGGCTACACCTTC
CASSFGQGIYGYTF
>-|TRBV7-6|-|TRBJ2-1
TGTGCCAGCAGCTTAGAGGGCGGACTCACGAACAATGAGCAGTTCTTC
CASSLEGGLTNNEQFF
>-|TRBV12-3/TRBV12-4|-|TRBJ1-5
TGTGCCAGCAGTATAGCCCTGGCTGGTCAGCCCCAGCATTTT
CASSIALAGQPQHF
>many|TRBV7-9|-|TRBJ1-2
TGTGCCAGCAGCTCTGGACAACTCGCTAACTATGGCTACACCTTC
CASSSGQLANYGYTF
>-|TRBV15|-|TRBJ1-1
TGTGCCACCAAGGACAACATGAACACTGAAGCTTTCTTT
CATKDNMNTEAFF
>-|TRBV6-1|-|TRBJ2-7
TGTGCCAGCAGTGGCGGGACACACAATCCCTACGAGCAGTACTTC
CASSGGTHNPYEQYF
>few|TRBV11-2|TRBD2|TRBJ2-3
TGTGCCAGCGGATCTCTAGCGGGGGTGGATACGCAGTATTTT
CASGSLAGVDTQYF
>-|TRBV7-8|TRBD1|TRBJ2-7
TGTGCCAGCAGCCCACATTCAGGGGGCCCCTCCTACGAGCAGTACTTC
CASSPHSGGPSYEQYF
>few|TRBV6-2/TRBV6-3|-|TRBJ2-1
TGTGCCAGCAGTTATCCCGGAGACCCGTACAATGAGCAGTTCTTC
CASSYPGDPYNEQFF
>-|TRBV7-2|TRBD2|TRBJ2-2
TGTGCCAGCAGCTTGCGATCGCGGGGGGTCTTCACCGGGGAGCTGTTTTTT
CASSLRSRGVFTGELFF
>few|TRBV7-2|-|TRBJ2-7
TGTGCCAGCAGCTCAGAGCTCTCCCCCGCCTACGAGCAGTACTTC
CASSSELSPAYEQYF
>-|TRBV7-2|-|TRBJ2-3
TGTGCCAGCAGACACCGGGACACTAACACAGATACGCAGTATTTT
CASRHRDTNTDTQYF
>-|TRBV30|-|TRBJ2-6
TGTGCCTGGAGTCCTATTAACTCTGGGGCCAACGTCCTGACTTTC
CAWSPINSGANVLTF
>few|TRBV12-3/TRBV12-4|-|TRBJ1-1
TGTGCCAGCAGTCCTTCCGTGGGTGGAACTGAAGCTTTCTTT
CASSPSVGGTEAFF
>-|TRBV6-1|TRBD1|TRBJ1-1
TGTGCCAGCATCGACAGGGGTGGCACTGAAGCTTTCTTT
CASIDRGGTEAFF
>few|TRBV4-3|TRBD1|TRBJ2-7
TGCGCCAGCAGCCAAGGGAAGGGGGCGGTTTACGAGCAGTACTTC
CASSQGKGAVYEQYF
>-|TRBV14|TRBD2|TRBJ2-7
TGTGCCAGCAGCCAAGGACTAGCGGGGGTTTACTCCTACGAGCAGTACTTC
CASSQGLAGVYSYEQYF
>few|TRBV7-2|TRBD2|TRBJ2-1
TGTGCCAGCAGCTTAAGTGGGACTAGCGAGCTTGGGGACAATGAGCAGTTCTTC
CASSLSGTSELGDNEQFF
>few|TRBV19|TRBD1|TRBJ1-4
TGTGCCAGTAGTACAAAACCGGGACAGCGGAATGAAAAACTGTTTTTT
CASSTKPGQRNEKLFF
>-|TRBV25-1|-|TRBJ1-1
TGTGCCAGCAGCCTAGGGGGTAGGGGGTCTGACACTGAAGCTTTCTTT
CASSLGGRGSDTEAFF
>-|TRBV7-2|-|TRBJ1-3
TGTGCCAGCAGCTTTATCGTGGATTCTGGAAACACCATATATTTT
CASSFIVDSGNTIYF
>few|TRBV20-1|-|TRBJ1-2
TGCAGTGCTAGCCCCCAGGGATCGTTTGTGGGCTACACCTTC
CSASPQGSFVGYTF
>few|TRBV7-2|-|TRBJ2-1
TGTGCCAGCAGTTTAGGTGGAGCTATGGGTACTGAGCAGTTCTTC
CASSLGGAMGTEQFF
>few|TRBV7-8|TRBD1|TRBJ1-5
TGTGCCAGCAGCTTAGCGGGGACAGATAGCAATCAGCCCCAGCATTTT
CASSLAGTDSNQPQHF
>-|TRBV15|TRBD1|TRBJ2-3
TGTGCCACCAGCAGAACCGGGACAGGGGTCACAGATACGCAGTATTTT
CATSRTGTGVTDTQYF
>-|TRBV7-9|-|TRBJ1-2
TGTGCCAGCAGCTTAGTCGCGGGCTATGGCTACACCTTC
CASSLVAGYGYTF
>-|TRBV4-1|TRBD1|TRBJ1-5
TGCGCCAGCAGCCTATACAGGGGCACATATCAGCCCCAGCATTTT
CASSLYRGTYQPQHF
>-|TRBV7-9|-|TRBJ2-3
TGTGCCAGCAGCGCGAGGGGTTCGGGCACAGATACGCAGTATTTT
CASSARGSGTDTQYF
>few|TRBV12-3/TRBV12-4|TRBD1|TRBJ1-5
TGTGCCAGCAGTGACAGGGGAAATCAGCCCCAGCATTTT
CASSDRGNQPQHF
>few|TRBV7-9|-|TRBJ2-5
TGTGCCAGCAGCCCCTCCTTGACAAAAGAGACCCAGTACTTC
CASSPSLTKETQYF
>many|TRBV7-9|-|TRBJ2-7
TGTGCCAGCAGCTACCCTCTCGACAGCTTTTATAAGTTATACTTC
CASSYPLDSFYKLYF
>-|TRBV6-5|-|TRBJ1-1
TGTGCCAGCAGTTACTCGACACGGGGCACTGAAGCTTTCTTT
CASSYSTRGTEAFF
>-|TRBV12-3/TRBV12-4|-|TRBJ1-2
TGTGCCAGCAGGACTACAGGGTCCGGCGGCTACACCTTC
CASRTTGSGGYTF
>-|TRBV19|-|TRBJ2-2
TGTGCCAGTAGTTGGGACGGGGGGCCTGCCGGGGAGCTGTTTTTT
CASSWDGGPAGELFF
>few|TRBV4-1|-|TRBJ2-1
TGCGCCAGCAGCCAAAACCAGGGGAATGAGCAGTTCTTC
CASSQNQGNEQFF